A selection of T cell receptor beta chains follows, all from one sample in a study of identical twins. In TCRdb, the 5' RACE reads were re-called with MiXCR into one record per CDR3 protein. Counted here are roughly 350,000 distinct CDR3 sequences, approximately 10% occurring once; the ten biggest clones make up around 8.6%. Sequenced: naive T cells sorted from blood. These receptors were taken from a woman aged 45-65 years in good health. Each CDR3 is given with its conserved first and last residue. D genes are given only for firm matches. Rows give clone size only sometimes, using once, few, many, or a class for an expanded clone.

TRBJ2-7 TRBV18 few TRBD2 CASRKPGRYTYEQYF TGTGCCAGCCGCAAGCCCGGGAGGTATACGTACGAGCAGTACTTC
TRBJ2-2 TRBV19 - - CASTTTGAVNTGELFF TGTGCCAGTACTACTACTGGGGCAGTGAACACCGGGGAGCTGTTTTTT
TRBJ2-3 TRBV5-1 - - CASSLTRQTDTQYF TGCGCCAGCAGCTTGACCCGACAGACAGATACGCAGTATTTT
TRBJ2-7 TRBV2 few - CASSEVGVGNEQYF TGTGCCAGCAGTGAAGTTGGAGTCGGGAACGAGCAGTACTTC
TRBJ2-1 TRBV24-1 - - CATSDPTNRVVDEQFF TGTGCCACCAGTGATCCGACCAACAGGGTGGTCGATGAGCAGTTCTTC
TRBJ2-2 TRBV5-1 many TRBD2 CASESSGKRNGELFF TGCGCCAGCGAGTCTAGCGGAAAGCGTAACGGGGAGCTGTTTTTT
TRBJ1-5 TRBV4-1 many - CASSQRTAQTNQPQHF TGCGCCAGCAGCCAACGGACCGCTCAAACTAATCAGCCCCAGCATTTT
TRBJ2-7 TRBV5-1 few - CASSVGPEQYF TGCGCCAGCAGCGTGGGTCCCGAGCAGTACTTC
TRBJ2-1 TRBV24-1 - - CATSDNRFTNEQFF TGTGCCACCAGTGATAACCGCTTCACCAATGAGCAGTTCTTC
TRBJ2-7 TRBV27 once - CASKKLATGSRNEQYF TGTGCCAGCAAGAAATTGGCAACAGGGTCTCGAAACGAGCAGTACTTC
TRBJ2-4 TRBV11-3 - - CASSPLQAKNIQYF TGTGCCAGCAGCCCCCTACAGGCAAAAAACATTCAGTACTTC
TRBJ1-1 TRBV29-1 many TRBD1 CSVEEGQGATEAFF TGCAGCGTTGAAGAGGGACAGGGGGCAACTGAAGCTTTCTTT
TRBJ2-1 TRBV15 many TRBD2 CATTATSVVGEQFF TGTGCCACCACCGCGACTAGCGTGGTTGGTGAGCAGTTCTTC
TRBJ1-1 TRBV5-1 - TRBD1 CASSLEAGGSTEAFF TGCGCCAGCAGCTTGGAGGCAGGGGGGAGCACTGAAGCTTTCTTT